The T cell receptor (beta chain) under discussion was sequenced for a study of regulatory T cells in long-lasting Graves disease. This clonotype appeared many times. Its antigen is undetermined. Time point of the sample: newly diagnosed GD, antithyroid drugs for less than 3 months. Making the TCR library involved RNA that had been extracted from PBMCs. Building the TCR beta libraries relied on iRepertoire HTBI primers, and CDR3 regions underwent Arm-PCR. Original data processing: Among the samples, 60 to 65 TRBV and some 15 TRBJ segments were identified. Each CDR3 protein gets one entry after TCRdb re-called the multiplex PCR reads with MiXCR. The V and J calls reflect TCRdb's pipeline rather than the authors' work. The sample shows about 540,000 distinct CDR3 sequences, approximately 13% of them seen only once. From germline, CDR1 is MNHEY and CDR2 SVGAGI. With 0 bases removed from V and 8 bases from J, the gap between germline ends came to 16 bases. This CDR3 is 16 amino acids long.

Overall study results and limits: Researchers reported studying only peripheral blood, not thyroid tissue. Accuracy was possibly reduced by small sample size.

This same sample was also part of a study on T cells in Graves' hyperthyroidism and ophthalmopathy.

The sequence came from a man aged 30-40 years with Graves disease. The source was peripheral blood mononuclear cells (PBMCs), collected at new diagnosis, from a patient treated with antithyroid drugs. The rearrangement joins TRBV6-5 to TRBJ1-4; D uncertain. For the CDR3, the DNA is TGTGCCAGCAGTTACTCCGTCTGGACTGTAGACGAAAAACTGTTTTTT. Amino acid sequence: CASSYSVWTVDEKLFF.